This T cell receptor (beta chain) was identified during a study of T-cell reconstitution after alpha-beta-depleted transplantation in children. Findings of the study overall: From surviving recipient T cells and thymic progenitors came the high day-60 TCRbeta diversity observed in some patients. At one year after transplant, newly produced T cells mostly accounted for T-cell counts and diversity. Several hundred expanded graft clones reportedly gave rise to the alpha-beta T cells present about two months after transplant.

Germline loops: CDR1 SEHNR, CDR2 FQNEAQ (reference sequence). V was shortened by 2 bases and J by 1 base, with 11 bases between the two germline ends. The CDR3 spans 15 residues. Preparation of the TCRbeta library involved a method that used unique molecular identifiers. TCRdb processed the PCR reads anew with MiXCR; each CDR3 protein has one entry. The profile covers about 300,000 distinct CDR3 sequences, with about 7.3% appearing a single time and about 8.2% taken by the ten largest. The table lists this clonotype with many counts. Its target is not known. Specimen: peripheral blood, collected 360 days after TCRalphabeta/CD19-depleted stem cell transplant. V is TRBV7-9 and J is TRBJ2-5; TRBD1 might be the D (6 bases). The receptor was isolated from a female patient aged 2-9 years who had a stem cell transplant for Fanconi anemia, so the T cells may come from the graft donor. The CDR3, as DNA: TGTGCCAGCAGCTTACATCAGGGGAGCCAAGAGACCCAGTACTTC. Translating it yields CASSLHQGSQETQYF. Based on the CDR3 plus reference TRBV7-9 and TRBJ2-5, the full variable domain is DTGVSQNPRHKITKRGQNVTFRCDPISEHNRLYWYRQTLGQGPEFLTYFQNEAQLEKSRLLSDRFSAERPKGSFSTLEIQRTEQGDSAMYLCASSLHQGSQETQYFGPGTRLLVL.